These 30 T cell receptor beta chains were all obtained from the same sample, sequenced in a study of low-dose radiotherapy and immunotherapy resistance in tumors. Covering alpha and beta chains, TRAV- and TRBV-specific primers were used for the first-strand cDNA. Amplification of TCRs used a constant-region primer and V-primer adapter for 15 to 25 PCR cycles. TCRdb passed the reads through MiXCR, listing each CDR3 protein once. The repertoire consists of 35,000 to 50,000 distinct CDR3 sequences, with roughly 20% occurring once and the leading ten covering under 9.5%. Time point described: after trial treatment. The treatment was: LDRT plus nivolumab, ipilimumab, low-dose cyclophosphamide and aspirin (RACIN trial). The sequencing used PBMCs, collected after low-dose radiotherapy plus immunotherapy. The origin of the receptors is a female donor with ovarian cancer.

V is TRBV7-9 and J is TRBJ1-1, with 8 bases fitting TRBD1. Germline V gives CDR1 SEHNR, CDR2 FQNEAQ (reference sequence). Trimming took 5 bases from V and 5 from J; bases not matched to a gene: 19. The length of the CDR3 is 18 residues. The chain's CDR3 is CASSLLGQGRLGETEAFF. The CDR3 DNA sequence: TGTGCCAGCAGCCTACTCGGACAGGGACGGTTAGGGGAGACTGAAGCTTTCTTT.

The chain is built from TRBV6-6 and TRBJ1-1; D gene ambiguous. V was shortened by 4 bases and J by 8 bases, with 11 bases between the two germline ends. CDR3 length: 12 residues. The germline V gene has CDR1 MNHNY and CDR2 SVGAGI (reference sequence). In nucleotides, the CDR3 is TGTGCCAGCAGTTTCGGGAGGTTGGAAGCTTTCTTT. The encoded protein is CASSFGRLEAFF.

This clonotype occurred many times. The V and J genes are TRBV30 and TRBJ2-7; 8 bases fit TRBD2. V was clipped by 5 bases and J by 0 bases; unmatched bases: 15. The CDR3 runs to 17 residues. Germline values: CDR1 GTSNPN, CDR2 SVGIG (reference sequence). The CDR3 bases are TGTGCCTGGGGGCCGGGGCTAGCGGGTGAGAGCTCCTACGAGCAGTACTTC. It translates to CAWGPGLAGESSYEQYF.

At least ten counts were recorded for this clonotype. The chain couples TRBV19 to TRBJ2-7; TRBD1 matches 10 bases. V lost 7 bases to trimming and J lost 5 bases; unmatched junction nucleotides: 11. The CDR3 sequence is 15 residues long. From germline, CDR1 is LNHDA and CDR2 SQIVND (reference sequence). CDR3 coding DNA: TGTGCCAGTAAGACGACAGGGGGCGTTTTAAACGAGCAGTACTTC. It encodes CASKTTGGVLNEQYF.

V and J are TRBV5-1 and TRBJ2-2, with TRBD2 identical over 9 bases. This CDR3 is built from 17 residues. Trimming removed 9 bases from V and 7 bases from J; junction bases left unmatched: 19. CDR1 and CDR2 from the germline V gene are SGHRS and YFSETQ. The CDR3: CATQQGSGGSYSGELFF. CDR3 sequence (DNA): TGCGCCACCCAGCAGGGTAGCGGGGGTTCCTACAGCGGGGAGCTGTTTTTT.

This clonotype was observed at least ten times. The chain links TRBV29-1 to TRBJ2-1; 7 nucleotides align to TRBD1. V was clipped by 6 bases and J by 9 bases; unmatched bases: 8. This CDR3 has 12 residues. Looked up from germline, CDR1 is SQVTM and CDR2 is ANQGSEA. CDR3 nucleotides: TGCAGCGTGGCCACAGGGGTTGCTGAGCAGTTCTTC. It is translated as CSVATGVAEQFF.

Note on this clonotype: A far bigger clonotype differs at one base, so this is likely a read error. The V and J genes are TRBV7-9 and TRBJ1-5; 7 bases are a match to TRBD1. The germline V gene has CDR1 SEHNR and CDR2 FQNEAQ (reference sequence). The CDR3 has 16 residues. CDR3 amino acids: CASSFSGTVSNQSQHF. CDR3 DNA: TGTGCCAGCAGCTTTTCCGGGACAGTCAGCAATCAGTCCCAGCATTTT.

About this clonotype itself: It is likely a read error: a sequence one base away is far more abundant. The chain combines TRBV13 with TRBJ2-2; tentative D call: TRBD2 (5 bases). The length of the CDR3 is 15 residues. Germline V CDR1 and CDR2: PRHDT, FYEKMQ (reference sequence). V shed 11 bases and J shed 4 bases, with 20 bases lying between them. CDR3 sequence: CAGTSKAGGTGELFF. The CDR3 DNA is TGTGCCGGCACCTCGAAGGCAGGAGGCACCGGGGAGCTGTTTTTT.

This clonotype came up many times. CDR3 bases: TGCGCCAGCAGCCAACTCCCAGGTATTTCTGACGAGCAGTACTTC. Amino acid sequence: CASSQLPGISDEQYF. The V call is TRBV4-1, the J call TRBJ2-7, with unresolved D. Germline V gene sequence: CDR1 MGHRA, CDR2 YSYEKL. With 2 bases removed from V and 5 bases from J, the gap between germline ends came to 16 bases. The CDR3 has 15 residues.

Remarks on this clonotype: A much larger clone is a single base away; this may be a read error. The chain carries TRBV19 and TRBJ1-1; a possible D gene is TRBD1 (5 bases). Germline CDR1 is LNHDA and CDR2 is SQIVND (reference sequence). The ends were cut back, 2 bases at V and 5 bases at J, with 12 bases in the middle. The CDR3 is 14 residues long. Here the CDR3 reads CASSIRGSGTEAFF. In nucleotides, the CDR3 is TGTGCCAGTAGTATACGGGGGTCGGGGACTGAAGCTTTCTTT.

This clonotype was detected many times. This chain uses TRBV14 with TRBJ2-1, with 11 bases matching TRBD2. After removal of 4 bases from V and 2 bases from J, the junction contained 1 base not matched to a gene. Germline CDR1 SGHDN, CDR2 FVKESK. The CDR3 is 15 amino acids. CDR3 DNA sequence: TGTGCCAGCAGCCGGGGACTAGCGGCCTACAATGAGCAGTTCTTC. This sequence encodes CASSRGLAAYNEQFF.

This clonotype was recorded many times. This rearrangement joins TRBV20-1 to TRBJ1-2; tentatively, D is TRBD1 (6 bases). V dropped 7 bases and J dropped 8 bases, with 17 bases sitting between them. Germline V gives CDR1 DFQATT, CDR2 SNEGSKA (reference sequence). The CDR3 extends over 12 amino acids. The chain's CDR3 is CSGGGGREGYTF. Here the CDR3 DNA reads TGCAGTGGAGGGGGGGGTAGGGAAGGCTACACCTTC.

In this sample, this clonotype turned up many times. The chain employs TRBV11-2 and TRBJ2-2; 8 bases are shared with TRBD1. Germline CDR1 reads SGHAT; CDR2 reads FQNNGV. There are 15 residues in the CDR3. Trimming cost V 5 bases and J 7 bases; bases outside gene matches: 9. CDR3 sequence: CASSVRRTGNGELFF. The DNA for the CDR3 is TGTGCCAGCAGCGTCCGCCGGACAGGGAACGGGGAGCTGTTTTTT.

In its sample, this clonotype was seen many times. The chain uses TRBV18 and TRBJ2-7; D possibly corresponds to TRBD1 (5 bases). V lost 3 bases and J 3 bases, leaving 12 bases between the germline ends. This CDR3 comprises 14 residues. Germline V gene sequence: CDR1 KGHSH, CDR2 LQKENI. CDR3 coding DNA: TGTGCCAGCTCACCCGACAGCCGGAGCTACGAGCAGTACTTC. It specifies CASSPDSRSYEQYF.

There are many counts of this clonotype. The chain carries TRBV25-1 and TRBJ2-3, with D hard to call. Germline values: CDR1 MGHDK, CDR2 SYGVNS. V lost 3 bases and J lost 0, with 10 bases in between. The CDR3 has 15 residues. CDR3 sequence reads: CASSELGPSTDTQYF. In nucleotides, the CDR3 is TGTGCCAGCAGTGAGTTAGGCCCTAGCACAGATACGCAGTATTTT.

This clonotype occurred many times. CDR3 loop: CASSSQGATGQPQHF. The CDR3 bases are TGTGCCAGCAGTTCACAGGGGGCGACGGGTCAGCCCCAGCATTTT. The rearrangement uses TRBV12-3 or TRBV12-4 and TRBJ1-5; 9 bases match TRBD1. The junction had 7 bases not matched to a gene; V was cut back by 4 bases and J by 6 bases. The CDR3 sequence is 15 residues long.

The chain is built from TRBV14 and TRBJ2-7; D not resolved. V was pared by 0 bases and J by 5 bases, with 11 bases between. The CDR3 is 14 residues long. Germline V gives CDR1 SGHDN, CDR2 FVKESK. The CDR3 sequence: CASSQDWVGDEQYF. In DNA form, the CDR3 reads TGTGCCAGCAGCCAAGATTGGGTTGGCGACGAGCAGTACTTC.

This clonotype was seen repeatedly, ten times or more. The chain couples TRBV9 to TRBJ2-5, with D perhaps given as TRBD1 or TRBD2 (5 bases each). This CDR3 contains 14 residues. The V end lost 0 bases, the J end lost 4 bases, and 10 bases lay between the germline ends. CDR1 and CDR2 from the germline V gene are SGDLS and YYNGEE. This CDR3 reads CASSVARGTETQYF. The CDR3 bases are TGTGCCAGCAGCGTAGCTCGAGGGACAGAGACCCAGTACTTC.

This clonotype was observed at least ten times. The V and J genes are TRBV2 and TRBJ2-7; either TRBD1 or TRBD2 may supply D (5 bases each). The CDR3 sequence is 15 residues long. Germline values: CDR1 SNHLY, CDR2 FYNNEI. Trimming stripped 3 bases from V and 2 bases from J, with 14 bases between. The CDR3 sequence is CASSDLGERTYEQYF. CDR3 nucleotide sequence: TGTGCCAGCAGTGACTTGGGGGAGAGGACCTACGAGCAGTACTTC.

V gene TRBV6-2 or TRBV6-3 combines with J gene TRBJ1-5, with D perhaps matching TRBD1 (5 bases). Germline values: CDR1 MNHEY, CDR2 SVGEGT. The CDR3 is 16 residues long. The V gene lost 3 bases and the J gene lost 0 bases, with 12 bases spanning the gap. CDR3 residues: CASSYRQGDSNQPQHF. The CDR3 bases are TGTGCCAGCAGTTATCGGCAGGGCGATAGCAATCAGCCCCAGCATTTT.

Many counts were recorded for this clonotype. V and J are TRBV5-1 and TRBJ2-7, with 11 bases fitting TRBD1. Trimming cost V 0 bases and J 3 bases; bases outside gene matches: 2. CDR3 size: 15 residues. Germline CDR1 reads SGHRS; CDR2 reads YFSETQ. The CDR3 reads CASSLEGTGGYEQYF. The CDR3 DNA is TGCGCCAGCAGCTTGGAAGGGACAGGGGGCTACGAGCAGTACTTC. Complete variable domain (other parts from reference TRBV5-1 and TRBJ2-7): KAGVTQTPRYLIKTRGQQVTLSCSPISGHRSVSWYQQTPGQGLQFLFEYFSETQRNKGNFPGRFSGRQFSNSRSEMNVSTLELGDSALYLCASSLEGTGGYEQYFGPGTRLTVT.

A word on this clonotype: This probably arose from a read error, given a far larger clone one base away. V and J are TRBV3-1 and TRBJ2-5, with D maybe TRBD1 (6 bases). The assigned J gene may be wrong: the sequence end matches TRBJ2-1 better. This CDR3 contains 13 residues. Germline CDR1 reads LGHDT; CDR2 reads YNNKEL (reference sequence). The CDR3 bases are TGTGCCAGCAGCCCCGACAGGAGCGATGAGCAGTTCTTC. Amino acids: CASSPDRSDEQFF.

Judged by abundance, this clonotype is medium-sized. The chain couples TRBV2 to TRBJ2-3; maybe TRBD2 (5 bases). V dropped 3 bases and J dropped 1 base, with 11 bases sitting between them. The CDR3 sequence is 15 residues long. Per germline, CDR1 SNHLY and CDR2 FYNNEI. The CDR3 loop reads CASSDVATGTDTQYF. The CDR3, as DNA: TGTGCCAGCAGTGATGTAGCGACGGGCACAGATACGCAGTATTTT.

This clonotype was recorded many times. The gene calls are TRBV29-1 and TRBJ2-7, with 9 bases that match TRBD2. The germline gives CDR1 SQVTM, CDR2 ANQGSEA. V dropped 2 bases and J dropped 4; count of bases not matched to a gene: 3. This CDR3 is built from 13 residues. The CDR3 bases are TGCAGCGTTGAAATAGCGGGGGAATACGAGCAGTACTTC. Translation gives CSVEIAGEYEQYF.

At least ten counts were recorded for this clonotype. This sequence joins TRBV30 and TRBJ2-2; 8 nucleotides agree with TRBD2. The CDR3 has 14 residues. V lost 2 bases, J lost 6 bases, and 5 bases stayed unmatched. CDR1 GTSNPN and CDR2 SVGIG come from the germline V gene (reference sequence). CDR3 DNA: TGTGCCTGGAGTCTTGGACTAGCAGCCGGGGAGCTGTTTTTT. This sequence encodes CAWSLGLAAGELFF.

By share of the sample, this clonotype is medium-sized. The chain couples TRBV5-4 to TRBJ2-1; TRBD2 might be the D (5 bases). V lost 4 bases and J lost 2, with 13 bases in between. Germline lookup yields CDR1 SGHNT and CDR2 YYREEE (reference sequence). The CDR3 spans 15 residues. CDR3 amino acids: CASSPASGAYNEQFF. CDR3 bases: TGTGCCAGCAGCCCAGCCAGCGGAGCCTACAATGAGCAGTTCTTC.

This clonotype has ten or more counts. This CDR3 reads CASSSGGTDSGNTIYF. In nucleotides, the CDR3 is TGCGCCAGCAGCTCGGGCGGGACGGACTCTGGAAACACCATATATTTT. J is TRBJ1-3 and V is TRBV5-1; D is possibly TRBD1 (5 bases). Germline CDR1 and CDR2: SGHRS and YFSETQ. V lost 3 bases and J 0 bases, leaving 13 bases between the germline ends. The CDR3 runs to 16 residues.

Many counts were recorded for this clonotype. V and J are TRBV4-1 and TRBJ2-3; D perhaps matches TRBD2 (6 bases). The CDR3 runs to 15 residues. Trimming took 4 bases from V and 0 from J, leaving 11 bases between them. Germline V gives CDR1 MGHRA, CDR2 YSYEKL. The CDR3 nucleotides are TGCGCCAGCAGCCTGGGACTCACTAGCACAGATACGCAGTATTTT. Translating it yields CASSLGLTSTDTQYF.

This clonotype was picked up many times. The chain employs TRBV7-9 and TRBJ1-5; 9 nucleotides line up with TRBD1. Per the germline V gene, CDR1 is SEHNR and CDR2 is FQNEAQ (reference sequence). The CDR3 covers 15 residues. V was clipped by 5 bases and J by 1 base; unmatched bases: 3. Here the CDR3 DNA reads TGTGCCAGCAGCCGGACAGGGGACAGCAATCAGCCCCAGCATTTT. Translated, it gives CASSRTGDSNQPQHF. Based on the CDR3 plus reference TRBV7-9 and TRBJ1-5, the full variable domain is DTGVSQNPRHKITKRGQNVTFRCDPISEHNRLYWYRQTLGQGPEFLTYFQNEAQLEKSRLLSDRFSAERPKGSFSTLEIQRTEQGDSAMYLCASSRTGDSNQPQHFGDGTRLSIL.

This clonotype was counted many times. The chain employs TRBV5-1 and TRBJ2-7; a possible D gene is TRBD1 (6 bases). The CDR3 extends over 15 amino acids. In germline, CDR1 is SGHRS, CDR2 YFSETQ. Deletions cut 5 bases from V and 6 bases from J, with 21 bases between. The CDR3 bases are TGCGCCAGCAGGCCCTCCGGGACACCTTTCACCGAGCAGTACTTC. It encodes CASRPSGTPFTEQYF.